Listed below are T cell receptor beta chains from one sample, sequenced in a study of T cell responses to AZD1222 COVID-19 vaccine. Some clones are missing from TCRdb's copy, which holds only in-frame ones; the method was immunoSEQ multiplex PCR. The data hold around 150,000 clones, with about 90% observed a single time. The source material was peripheral blood, sampled 28 days after the second AZD1222 dose. These TCRs come from an adult who received the AZD1222 COVID-19 vaccine. CDR3s include the opening cysteine and the closing phenylalanine or tryptophan. Each record gives: CDR3 length, clone size, V gene, D gene, J gene, CDR3 protein, CDR3 DNA. The D gene is left open where the match is weak. Part of the rows lack a size; the others show once, few, many or a class for expanded clones.

length: 15; size: -; V: TRBV5-6; D: -; J: TRBJ1-2; CDR3: CASSLSGDRVSGYTF; DNA: TGTGCCAGCAGCTTGTCGGGGGACCGCGTGAGCGGCTACACCTTC
length: 15; size: -; V: TRBV19; D: TRBD1; J: TRBJ1-1; CDR3: CASGLGRGLGTEAFF; DNA: TGTGCCAGTGGACTGGGGAGGGGGCTGGGCACTGAAGCTTTCTTT
length: 13; size: once; V: TRBV2; D: -; J: TRBJ1-5; CDR3: CASTRESNQPQHF; DNA: TGTGCCAGCACCAGGGAAAGCAATCAGCCCCAGCATTTT
length: 11; size: -; V: TRBV20-1; D: -; J: TRBJ1-3; CDR3: CSAIDRNTIYF; DNA: TGCAGTGCTATCGATAGAAACACCATATATTTT
length: 17; size: -; V: TRBV7-9; D: TRBD2; J: TRBJ2-2; CDR3: CASSSGLAGVNTGELFF; DNA: TGTGCCAGCAGCTCGGGACTAGCGGGGGTAAACACCGGGGAGCTGTTTTTT
length: 12; size: -; V: TRBV30; D: TRBD1; J: TRBJ1-4; CDR3: CAWKTGGEGLFF; DNA: TGTGCCTGGAAAACAGGGGGCGAGGGACTGTTTTTT
length: 13; size: few; V: TRBV29-1; D: -; J: TRBJ1-1; CDR3: CSVDPRLVFGAFF; DNA: TGCAGCGTTGATCCCCGACTGGTTTTCGGAGCTTTCTTT
length: 14; size: -; V: TRBV6-1; D: -; J: TRBJ1-4; CDR3: CASSEGLGNEKLFF; DNA: TGTGCCAGCAGTGAAGGACTCGGTAATGAAAAACTGTTTTTT
length: 12; size: -; V: TRBV11-2; D: -; J: TRBJ2-1; CDR3: CASSLVEDEQFF; DNA: TGTGCCAGCAGCTTAGTGGAGGATGAGCAGTTCTTC
length: 13; size: -; V: TRBV7-9; D: TRBD1; J: TRBJ1-1; CDR3: CASSLRTGPEAFF; DNA: TGTGCCAGCAGCTTAAGGACAGGCCCTGAAGCTTTCTTT
length: 15; size: -; V: TRBV3-1/TRBV3-2; D: TRBD1; J: TRBJ1-1; CDR3: CASSPGTGGITEAFF; DNA: TGTGCCAGCAGCCCTGGGACAGGGGGTATCACTGAAGCTTTCTTT
length: 15; size: -; V: TRBV5-4; D: TRBD2; J: TRBJ2-7; CDR3: CASSSAGGSAYEQYF; DNA: TGTGCCAGCAGCTCCGCGGGGGGCAGCGCCTACGAGCAGTACTTC
length: 14; size: once; V: TRBV6-1; D: -; J: TRBJ2-1; CDR3: CASSEDSSYNEQFF; DNA: TGTGCCAGCAGTGAAGACAGCTCCTACAATGAGCAGTTCTTC
length: 14; size: -; V: TRBV30; D: TRBD2; J: TRBJ2-2; CDR3: CAWDRGGAGGELFF; DNA: TGTGCCTGGGACCGCGGGGGGGCTGGCGGGGAGCTGTTTTTT
length: 15; size: -; V: TRBV7-3; D: -; J: TRBJ2-6; CDR3: CASSPGDPGANVLTF; DNA: TGTGCCAGCAGCCCCGGTGACCCTGGGGCCAACGTCCTGACTTTC
length: 13; size: -; V: TRBV7-8; D: TRBD1; J: TRBJ2-1; CDR3: CASSRTGGWEQFF; DNA: TGTGCCAGCAGCCGAACAGGGGGGTGGGAGCAGTTCTTC
length: 15; size: -; V: TRBV19; D: -; J: TRBJ1-1; CDR3: CASRTQGSGNTEAFF; DNA: TGTGCCAGTAGAACCCAGGGTTCGGGGAACACTGAAGCTTTCTTT
length: 16; size: few; V: TRBV9; D: TRBD2; J: TRBJ2-2; CDR3: CASSAGTSGISGELFF; DNA: TGTGCCAGCAGCGCCGGGACTAGCGGGATCTCCGGGGAGCTGTTTTTT
length: 15; size: -; V: TRBV6-1; D: TRBD1; J: TRBJ1-2; CDR3: CASSEAAGGYYGYTF; DNA: TGTGCCAGCAGTGAAGCGGCAGGGGGCTACTATGGCTACACCTTC
length: 15; size: -; V: TRBV27; D: -; J: TRBJ1-5; CDR3: CASSLYPGEMQPQHF; DNA: TGTGCCAGCAGTTTATATCCGGGAGAGATGCAGCCCCAGCATTTT
length: 15; size: -; V: TRBV7-2; D: TRBD2; J: TRBJ2-1; CDR3: CASSLASGRYNEQFF; DNA: TGTGCCAGCAGCTTAGCTAGCGGGAGGTACAATGAGCAGTTCTTC
length: 12; size: -; V: TRBV6-6; D: -; J: TRBJ2-7; CDR3: CASRDTSYEQYF; DNA: TGTGCCAGCAGGGACACTTCCTACGAGCAGTACTTC